This T cell receptor (beta chain) was captured by sequencing in a study of cytomegalovirus exposure and HLA in healthy donors. Study results and limitations: Both high specificity and high sensitivity reportedly marked the classifier's diagnosis of cytomegalovirus status.

PCR amplification relied on 60 Vbeta primers (plus 13 Jbeta primers). Clones were sequenced by immunoSEQ multiplex PCR, and TCRdb holds only the in-frame ones, with some missing. The sample totals tens of thousands of clones; its top ten clones hold about 0.5%. A word on this clone: What it recognizes is unknown. Other DNA sequences within the sample encode an identical CDR3.

There were likely unrecorded immune exposures, though donors were nominally healthy when sampled. The sequence was collected from a man aged 50-59 years in good health and CMV-seronegative. Sequenced input: PBMCs.

The CDR3 loop is CASSSTGGEQYF. The CDR3 nucleotides are TGTGCCAGCAGCTCAACAGGGGGCGAGCAGTACTTC. This rearrangement joins TRBV7-3 to TRBJ2-7, with 8 bases matching TRBD1. This CDR3 region has 12 residues. V shed 4 bases, J shed 6 bases, and the junction held 2 bases outside the gene matches. Germline V CDR1 and CDR2: SGHTA, FQGTGA.